Below, 11 T cell receptor beta chains from the same sample are listed, as sequenced in a study of blood T cell repertoires in COVID-19. Assay used: immunoSEQ multiplex PCR; TCRdb lists only in-frame clones, some missing. The sample has roughly 81,000 clones; roughly 90% are singletons. The sequenced sample consisted of peripheral blood. These receptors came from a man aged 65-85 years with active or convalescent COVID-19.

The V gene is TRBV3-1 (or the pseudogene TRBV3-2), the J gene TRBJ1-6; 9 bases map to TRBD1. The CDR3 sequence is 14 residues long. CDR1 LGHDT and CDR2 YNNKEL come from the germline V gene (reference sequence). The ends lost 5 bases at V and 8 bases at J; junction bases unmatched: 4. The CDR3 DNA reads as TGTGCCAGCAGCTCGGACAGGGGTTATTCACCCCTCCACTTT. Its translation is CASSSDRGYSPLHF.

For the CDR3, the DNA is TGCGCCACCAATACGGGGGGGCTTAACACCGGGGAGCTGTTTTTT. Translating it yields CATNTGGLNTGELFF. J is TRBJ2-2 and V is TRBV5-1; TRBD2 agrees at 8 bases. From germline, CDR1 is SGHRS and CDR2 YFSETQ. The CDR3 runs to 15 residues. V lost 9 bases to trimming and J lost 2 bases; unmatched junction nucleotides: 9.

This clone was seen only a few times. The genes are TRBV12-3 or TRBV12-4 and TRBJ1-2; no clear D gene. CDR3 length: 12 amino acids. Between the trimmed V and J ends, which lost 2 bases and 7 bases, there was a span of 8 bases. The CDR3 DNA reads TGTGCCAGCAGTTTAAGAGGGAGTGGCTACACCTTC. Amino acids: CASSLRGSGYTF.

The J gene is TRBJ1-6, the V gene TRBV5-5, with D unclear. The V gene lost 0 bases and the J gene lost 12 bases, with 7 bases spanning the gap. The CDR3 extends over 12 amino acids. Looked up from germline, CDR1 is SGHKS and CDR2 is YYEKEE (reference sequence). CDR3 nucleotide sequence: TGTGCCAGCAGCTTGGCTGCGGAACCCCTCCACTTT. Amino acid sequence: CASSLAAEPLHF.

CDR3 bases: TGTGCCAGCAGTTACGGCGGGGGGAACACCGGGGAGCTGTTTTTT. Protein product: CASSYGGGNTGELFF. The chain has TRBV6-5 and TRBJ2-2; 7 nucleotides line up with TRBD2. Germline V gives CDR1 MNHEY, CDR2 SVGAGI. This CDR3 has 15 residues. The junction had 1 base not matched to a gene; V was cut back by 2 bases and J by 1 base.

This clone was picked up a small number of times. The V and J genes are TRBV27 and TRBJ2-7; D is possibly TRBD1 (6 bases). The V end was cut by 6 bases, the J end by 2 bases, with 11 bases between. The CDR3 has 13 amino acids. The germline V gene has CDR1 MNHEY and CDR2 SMNVEV (reference sequence). The CDR3 DNA follows: TGTGCCAGCAGGCGACAGGTGCCCTACGAGCAGTACTTC. It is translated as CASRRQVPYEQYF.

The chain carries TRBV10-1 and TRBJ1-3, with D perhaps TRBD1 (6 bases). There are 14 residues in the CDR3. CDR1 WNHNN and CDR2 SYGVQD come from the germline V gene (reference sequence). Deletions cut 6 bases from V and 2 bases from J, with 11 bases between. The chain's CDR3 is CASSPGTTGNTIYF. The DNA for the CDR3 is TGCGCCAGCAGCCCCGGGACAACTGGAAACACCATATATTTT.

The gene calls are TRBV7-2 and TRBJ2-1; D gene ambiguous. The CDR3 totals 14 residues. Between the trimmed V and J ends, which lost 2 bases and 4 bases, there was a span of 9 bases. The V gene's germline CDR1 is SGHTA and CDR2 FQGNSA. Written as DNA, the CDR3 is TGTGCCAGCAGCTTACAGACACGTTACAATGAGCAGTTCTTC. This sequence encodes CASSLQTRYNEQFF.

This sequence joins TRBV28 and TRBJ2-7; 8 bases agree with TRBD1. Germline values: CDR1 MDHEN, CDR2 SYDVKM. CDR3 length equals 14 residues. V was clipped by 6 bases and J by 7 bases; unmatched bases: 11. The CDR3 DNA reads TGTGCCAGCAGCCCAGGGGGCCCCTTGGGGGAGCAGTACTTC. This encodes CASSPGGPLGEQYF.

In its sample, this clone was seen a few times. The chain combines TRBV4-3 with TRBJ2-5; perhaps TRBD1 as D (6 bases). The germline V and J ends were trimmed by 5 bases and 6 bases, with 22 bases remaining between them. CDR3 length: 16 residues. The germline CDR1 and CDR2 sequences are LGHNA and YSLEER. The CDR3 reads CASSSYRDIRGQTQYF. Here the CDR3 DNA reads TGCGCCAGCAGCTCATACAGGGACATCCGAGGTCAGACCCAGTACTTC.

The chain employs TRBV28 and TRBJ1-2; 9 bases are shared with TRBD1. Trimming at V came to 6 bases and at J to 4 bases, leaving 6 bases not matched to a gene. The germline CDR1 and CDR2 sequences are MDHEN and SYDVKM. The CDR3 spans 14 residues. CDR3 loop: CASRTTGGVYGYTF. CDR3 coding DNA: TGTGCCAGCAGGACGACAGGGGGGGTCTATGGCTACACCTTC.